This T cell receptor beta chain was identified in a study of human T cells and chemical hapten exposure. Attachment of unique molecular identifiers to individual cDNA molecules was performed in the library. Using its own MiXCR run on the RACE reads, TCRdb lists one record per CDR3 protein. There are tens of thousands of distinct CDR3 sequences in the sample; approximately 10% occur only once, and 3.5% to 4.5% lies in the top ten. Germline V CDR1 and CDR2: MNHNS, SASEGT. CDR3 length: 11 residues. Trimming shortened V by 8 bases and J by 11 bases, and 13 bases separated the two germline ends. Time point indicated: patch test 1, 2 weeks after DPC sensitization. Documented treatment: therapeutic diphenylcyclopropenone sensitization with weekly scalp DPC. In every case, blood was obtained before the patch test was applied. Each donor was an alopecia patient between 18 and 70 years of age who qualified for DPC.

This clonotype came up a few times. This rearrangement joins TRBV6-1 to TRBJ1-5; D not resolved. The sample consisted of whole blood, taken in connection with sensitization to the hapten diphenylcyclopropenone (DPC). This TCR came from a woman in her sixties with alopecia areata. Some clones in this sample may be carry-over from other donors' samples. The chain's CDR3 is CASFNTLAQHF. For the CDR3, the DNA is TGTGCCAGCTTCAACACCTTGGCCCAGCATTTT.